What follows are 18 T cell receptor beta chains derived from one specimen sequenced in a study of blood T cell repertoires in COVID-19. Measured with immunoSEQ multiplex PCR; TCRdb has only the in-frame clones, and not every one. The table shows approximately 82,000 clones, with 80% to 90% occurring only once. The sample taken for sequencing was peripheral blood. The source is a man aged 70-80 years with active or convalescent COVID-19.

This clone came up once. This rearrangement joins TRBV5-1 to TRBJ2-1, with 9 bases aligning to TRBD2. With 0 bases clipped from V and 11 bases from J, the junction kept 12 bases outside the gene matches. Germline lookup yields CDR1 SGHRS and CDR2 YFSETQ. CDR3 length: 16 residues. The CDR3 DNA sequence: TGCGCCAGCAGCTTGGATGTAGCGGGAGAAAGGGTAAAGCAGTTCTTC. Translation: CASSLDVAGERVKQFF.

This clone was seen once. V gene TRBV9 combines with J gene TRBJ1-1, with TRBD1 matching over 12 bases. Germline CDR1 reads SGDLS; CDR2 reads YYNGEE. The CDR3 loop spans 16 amino acids. V gave up 4 bases and J gave up 6 bases; unmatched junction bases: 10. The CDR3 sequence is CASSHPGTGGGPEAFF. In nucleotides, the CDR3 is TGTGCCAGCAGCCATCCCGGGACAGGGGGCGGGCCTGAAGCTTTCTTT.

V is TRBV30 and J is TRBJ2-5; D is perhaps TRBD1 (7 bases). CDR1 and CDR2 from the germline V gene are GTSNPN and SVGIG (reference sequence). The V end lost 0 bases, the J end lost 2 bases, and 13 bases lay between the germline ends. CDR3 size: 15 residues. In nucleotides, the CDR3 is TGTGCCTGGAGTGTAGGGCAGGGGGGACAAGAGACCCAGTACTTC. Translating it yields CAWSVGQGGQETQYF.

CDR3 residues: CASSQSGTSGSLETQYF. The CDR3 coding sequence is TGTGCCAGCAGCCAAAGTGGAACTAGCGGGAGTTTAGAGACCCAGTACTTC. This chain connects TRBV3-1 (or the pseudogene TRBV3-2) to TRBJ2-5; TRBD2 agrees at 11 bases. CDR3 length equals 17 residues. Germline V gives CDR1 LGHDT, CDR2 YNNKEL (reference sequence). Trimming removed 2 bases from V and 4 bases from J; junction bases left unmatched: 9.

The rearrangement links TRBV12-5 to TRBJ1-2; perhaps TRBD1 as D (6 bases). Trimming removed 2 bases at V and 2 bases at J, with 18 bases between. From germline, CDR1 is LGHNT and CDR2 FRNRAP. This CDR3 region has 17 residues. The CDR3 sequence: CASGLILGTSLNYGYTF. The CDR3 nucleotides are TGTGCTAGTGGTTTGATACTCGGGACATCTCTCAACTATGGCTACACCTTC.

J is TRBJ2-3 and V is TRBV28, with D possibly TRBD2 on 5 matching bases. CDR3 length: 16 residues. The ends were cut back, 6 bases at V and 0 bases at J, with 16 bases in the middle. Germline CDR1 is MDHEN and CDR2 is SYDVKM. The CDR3 protein is CASRSLGASSTDTQYF. CDR3 in DNA: TGTGCCAGCAGGTCACTAGGTGCTTCTAGCACAGATACGCAGTATTTT. The full variable domain, completed using reference TRBV28 and TRBJ2-3, is DVKVTQSSRYLVKRTGEKVFLECVQDMDHENMFWYRQDPGLGLRLIYFSYDVKMKEKGDIPEGYSVSREKKERFSLILESASTNQTSMYLCASRSLGASSTDTQYFGPGTRLTVL.

The chain joins TRBV18 to TRBJ1-2; 7 nucleotides agree with TRBD1. CDR1 KGHSH and CDR2 LQKENI come from the germline V gene. Germline trimming cut 4 bases from V and 1 base from J; bases unmatched to any gene: 3. CDR3 length equals 14 residues. CDR3 sequence: CASSRDSLNYGYTF. For the CDR3, the DNA is TGTGCCAGCTCACGGGACAGTCTTAACTATGGCTACACCTTC.

The chain couples TRBV6-6 to TRBJ1-1; 9 positions match TRBD1. This CDR3 is built from 15 residues. CDR1 is MNHNY, CDR2 SVGAGI, per germline (reference sequence). V gave up 7 bases and J gave up 0 bases; unmatched junction bases: 6. The CDR3 protein is CASTWTGVMNTEAFF. For the CDR3, the DNA is TGTGCCAGCACTTGGACAGGGGTTATGAACACTGAAGCTTTCTTT.

J is TRBJ2-7 and V is TRBV10-3; D is possibly TRBD1 (6 bases). Trimming took off 8 bases at V and 2 bases at J, with 16 bases between the two ends. This CDR3 comprises 14 residues. Germline V lookup: CDR1 ENHRY, CDR2 SYGVKD. The CDR3 reads CAIGKQGTPYEQYF. For the CDR3, the DNA is TGTGCCATCGGGAAGCAGGGGACCCCCTACGAGCAGTACTTC.

This chain uses TRBV7-9 with TRBJ2-1; no definite D call. Trimming left V 1 base short and J 7 bases short, with 8 bases between. The CDR3 length is 13 residues. In germline, CDR1 is SEHNR, CDR2 FQNEAQ (reference sequence). The CDR3 DNA reads TGTGCCAGCAGCTTAGACGGGTGGAATGAGCAGTTCTTC. It translates to CASSLDGWNEQFF.

The rearrangement uses TRBV27 and TRBJ1-3; the match to TRBD1 covers 10 bases. This CDR3 is 15 amino acids long. Trimming cost V 6 bases and J 2 bases; bases outside gene matches: 4. Germline values: CDR1 MNHEY, CDR2 SMNVEV (reference sequence). CDR3 sequence reads: CASSPDRGTGNTIYF. Written as DNA, the CDR3 is TGTGCCAGCAGCCCGGACAGGGGGACTGGAAACACCATATATTTT.

The chain joins TRBV28 to TRBJ1-2; no firm D call. CDR1 is MDHEN, CDR2 SYDVKM, per germline. The CDR3 has 9 residues. In DNA, the CDR3 is TGTGGGGAGGGCTATGGCTACACCTTC. Translating it yields CGEGYGYTF.

The chain has TRBV9 and TRBJ2-3; TRBD1 might be the D (6 bases). This CDR3 contains 15 residues. CDR1 SGDLS and CDR2 YYNGEE come from the germline V gene. The V and J ends lost 1 base and 4 bases respectively, with 13 bases between them. The CDR3 DNA reads TGTGCCAGCAGCGTATTTCGGCAGGGGCCAGATACGCAGTATTTT. Encoded protein: CASSVFRQGPDTQYF.

This clone was observed a single time. The genes are TRBV7-2 and TRBJ2-1, with TRBD2 identical over 7 bases. Per the germline V gene, CDR1 is SGHTA and CDR2 is FQGNSA. The ends lost 5 bases at V and 15 bases at J; junction bases unmatched: 16. The CDR3 has 14 amino acids. The chain's CDR3 is CASSPSRPSGVAFF. Written as DNA, the CDR3 is TGTGCCAGCAGCCCTAGCCGCCCTAGCGGCGTAGCGTTCTTC.

The chain joins TRBV4-3 to TRBJ2-7, with 8 bases lining up with TRBD1. Trimming took 1 base from V and 0 from J; bases not matched to a gene: 5. The CDR3 loop spans 16 amino acids. The germline V gene encodes CDR1 LGHNA and CDR2 YSLEER. CDR3 region: CASSQATGTGSYEQYF. CDR3 DNA sequence: TGCGCCAGCAGCCAAGCAACCGGGACAGGCTCCTACGAGCAGTACTTC.

This chain connects TRBV9 to TRBJ2-7; possibly TRBD2 for D (5 bases). Between the trimmed V and J ends, which lost 0 bases and 4 bases, there was a span of 17 bases. Per the germline V gene, CDR1 is SGDLS and CDR2 is YYNGEE. The CDR3 has 16 amino acids. The CDR3 sequence is CASSVGATSRSYEQYF. The CDR3, as DNA: TGTGCCAGCAGCGTAGGGGCCACTAGTCGCAGTTACGAGCAGTACTTC.

The CDR3 DNA reads TGTGCCAGCAGCTTAGCCTTGGGACAGGGGGTCAATGAGCAGTTCTTC. Its protein product is CASSLALGQGVNEQFF. The V gene is TRBV13, the J gene TRBJ2-1; 11 bases line up with TRBD1. V lost 1 base and J lost 6; bases outside the gene matches: 5. Germline CDR1 PRHDT, CDR2 FYEKMQ (reference sequence). The CDR3 has 16 amino acids. Full variable domain (missing parts from reference TRBV13 and TRBJ2-1): AAGVIQSPRHLIKEKRETATLKCYPIPRHDTVYWYQQGPGQDPQFLISFYEKMQSDKGSIPDRFSAQQFSDYHSELNMSSLELGDSALYFCASSLALGQGVNEQFFGPGTRLTVL.

This chain's CDR3 is CAFDRGFGNTIYF. In DNA form, the CDR3 reads TGTGCCTTTGACAGGGGGTTCGGAAACACCATATATTTT. The chain employs TRBV30 and TRBJ1-3; 9 bases are shared with TRBD1. Germline V gene sequence: CDR1 GTSNPN, CDR2 SVGIG (reference sequence). The CDR3 consists of 13 residues. With V trimmed by 7 bases and J by 4 bases, 5 bases remained unmatched.